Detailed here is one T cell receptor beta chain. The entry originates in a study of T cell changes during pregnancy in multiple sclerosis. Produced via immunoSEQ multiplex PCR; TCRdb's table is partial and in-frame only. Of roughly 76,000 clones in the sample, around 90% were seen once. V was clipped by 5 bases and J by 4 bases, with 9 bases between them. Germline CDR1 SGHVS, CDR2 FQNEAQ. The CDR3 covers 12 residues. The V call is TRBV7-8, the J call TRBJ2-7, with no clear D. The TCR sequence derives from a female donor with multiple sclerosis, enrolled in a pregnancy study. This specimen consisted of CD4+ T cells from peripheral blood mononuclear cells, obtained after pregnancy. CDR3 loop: CASSPAVYEQYF. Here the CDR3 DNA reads TGTGCCAGCAGCCCGGCGGTGTACGAGCAGTACTTC.